This TCR beta chain was recorded in a study of cytomegalovirus exposure and HLA in healthy donors (dated by TCRdb to about 2017). Study-level background: An earlier analysis of several hundred of the donors reported 250 to 350 Gb of sequence data and about 100 million unique TCR beta sequences from roughly 180 million T cells. Roughly 320 gigabases of sequencing data and about 92 million unique TCR sequences made up an early release that covered 640 HLA-typed donors. Of the roughly 430 genotyped donors, 65% to 90% fell in the genetic ancestry cluster associated with self-reported Caucasian donors. The study aimed to test whether signatures of past pathogen exposure could be identified by cataloging public T cell receptors. The study used immunosequencing to profile the T cell repertoires of approximately 640 subjects and linked those repertoires to cytomegalovirus serostatus. Along with the approximately 670-subject first cohort, a separate validation cohort of some 130 different subjects was used. The study combined high-throughput TCR immunosequencing, statistical association of individual TCRs with disease status, and machine learning to predict cytomegalovirus infection status. A later analysis re-examined previously published TCR beta repertoires from about 700 donors and added high-resolution HLA genotyping to investigate patterns of TCR occurrence. The later analysis used no new phenotypic data to find candidate immune exposures, relying instead on TCR beta sequences and their occurrence across donors. An earlier analysis of fewer than 750 of the donors used high-throughput TCR beta sequencing to judge whether each TCR beta V gene segment behaved as functional or pseudogenic. Donor age, sex, ethnicity and CMV serostatus were compiled together with the repertoire data. Genome-wide SNP genotypes for about three fifths of the roughly 670 donors were used in a later genetic analysis, which treated that subset as a discovery cohort. All discovery cohort repertoires had been generated on a single sequencing platform. Class I and class II HLA loci were covered by the typing at four-digit resolution. Typing coverage varied by locus: roughly 620-640 donors for A, B, C, DRB1 and DQB1; approximately 560 for DQA1; approximately 610 for DPA1; roughly 450 for DPB1. Several DR-DQ haplotypes were treated as single units for association and clustering because of strong linkage in the cohort. Among about 370 genotyped donors of the cohort, an average of approximately 240,000 unique TCR beta nucleotide sequences was sequenced per donor, of which roughly 18% were non-productive. Broader findings and caveats from the paper: The authors suggested that the approach could potentially be generalized to other disease states and immunological phenotypes. When HLA alleles, especially DR and DQ, strongly co-occurred, TCR associations were difficult to assign to individual alleles. In vitro tests confirmed that a few of the cytomegalovirus-associated TCR beta chains recognize cytomegalovirus antigens. Compared with the approximately 670-donor mean, donors in an Asian-associated ancestry cluster had fewer N-insertions in productive TCRs, according to a later genetic analysis. CMV serostatus was the only immune exposure information available for the cohort. Because the 87-base-pair reads could not distinguish some IMGT-functional V segments, including TRBV6-2 and TRBV6-3, those segments were excluded. In a later analysis, most CMV-associated TCR beta chains were found to appear HLA-restricted, with HLA associations seemingly driven largely by CMV exposure. According to a later analysis, TCR association rates differed among HLA loci, with DRB1 alleles showing the most associated TCRs and HLA-C alleles showing the fewest. V-gene and J-gene trimming of TCR beta chains was associated with a missense DCLRE1C variant in a later genetic analysis, and the association was replicated in an independent cohort. A further reported finding was that TCR beta sequences accurately predicted the HLA-A and HLA-B alleles for most subjects in the first cohort. Because HLA typing was unavailable for some donors at each locus, only the typed subset was used in association tests. Specific HLA alleles were associated with some 15,000 TCR beta sequences at a false discovery rate of 0.05 in a later analysis. In this cohort, only TCR beta chains were sequenced, and detectable features were limited by the absence of alpha or paired-chain data. Because counts were too low, seventeen rarely observed V segments, including chromosome 9 orphons, were excluded from the earlier analysis of about 500 of the donors. Cytomegalovirus status was reported to be diagnosed by the classifier with high specificity and sensitivity in both the original and validation cohorts. The sequencing pipeline was judged likely to have produced a cluster of highly shared sequence variants as a technical artifact. Linkage disequilibrium might explain the correlated functional status among segregating V segments, but an unknown experimental factor could not be excluded. Across donors, most TCR sequences were observed very rarely, whereas some public TCRs were present in many individuals. A later analysis found that HLA-associated TCR beta chains were more clonally expanded and had lower generation probabilities than equally common non-associated chains. The presence/absence analyses assumed that sequencing depth was roughly uniform across donors, and that assumption may not be true. The study listed approximately 150 TCR beta chains as associated with cytomegalovirus. An earlier analysis of 450 to 750 of the donors showed that most TCR beta V segments appeared in productive rearrangements either about 87% or about 30% of the time, which broadly matched IMGT annotations. According to a later analysis, parvovirus B19, influenza, CMV and Epstein-Barr virus appeared linked to several top co-occurrence clusters.

Receptor amplification or capture employed the immunoSEQ multiplex PCR assay. A mixture of 60 forward primers for TCR Vbeta segments and 13 reverse primers for TCR Jbeta segments was used in the multiplex PCR. The CDR3 region of rearranged TCR beta genes was amplified from genomic DNA by a multiplex PCR assay. The Illumina HiSeq System was used to sequence the amplified TCR beta libraries as 87-base-pair reads. In the original analysis: In a later analysis, some 80 million unique TCR beta chains were counted across the 650 to 700 repertoires, and around 10 million of these chains were shared by at least two donors. Raw reads were error-corrected and collapsed into unique sequences by a nearest-neighbor algorithm in which closely related sequences were merged to remove PCR and sequencing errors. V, D and J gene segments were assigned by aligning CDR3 sequences to IMGT reference sequences. For a sequence to be retained, at least a six-nucleotide match to both a V gene segment and a J gene segment was required. A rearrangement was called productive if the CDR3 had no stop codons and remained in frame with V and J, and every other rearrangement was called non-productive. CDR3 was defined according to IMGT convention as the region running from the second conserved V-encoded cysteine to the conserved J-encoded phenylalanine. The earlier analysis of more than 450 of the donors excluded sequences that lacked an unambiguous match to a single V gene segment. In an earlier analysis of 450 to 750 of the donors, a V segment was called functional when productive rearrangements were above 56.7%, and segregating when the standard deviation between donors exceeded 5%. A statistical classification framework was built to diagnose cytomegalovirus status from the catalog of TCR beta chain sequences. In a later analysis, TCR nucleotide sequences were compared against IMGT/GENE-DB human TR gene sequences so that V and J genes could be assigned. In a later analysis, CDR3 sequences and most-parsimonious VDJ recombination scenarios were assigned using the TCRdist pipeline. A later analysis defined each TCR beta chain by its CDR3 amino acid sequence plus V-gene family, and excluded reads lacking a unique V-gene family. As a way to deal with suspected cross-contamination and a sequencing artifact, a later analysis dropped under 600 nucleotide sequences that were highly shared and had low generation probability. In a later analysis, a clonal expansion index was calculated for each public chain from normalized within-repertoire ranks of inferred template counts. In a later analysis, generation probabilities were computed using a VDJ recombination model fitted to out-of-frame rearrangements, and the results were checked against IGoR. In a later analysis, hypergeometric tests were used to score TCR-TCR, TCR-HLA and TCR-CMV co-occurrence, with a repertoire-size bias correction applied to TCR pairs. A later analysis estimated false discovery rates by permuting HLA or CMV assignments 20 times. A later analysis grouped co-occurring TCRs with DBSCAN, adding TCRdist sequence similarity when clustering within HLA-allele-positive subsets. Repertoires with fewer than 30,000 or more than 120,000 public chains were left out of co-occurrence clustering, as were a few repertoires with anomalous nucleotide sharing. TCRdb provides this immuneACCESS table in a form limited to in-frame rearrangements. Some clones are lacking; in checked studies, under half of them reflect an unresolved V gene, and why the rest are absent is not known. V and J calls and clone size follow that table, whereas D and trimming were derived from the DNA. Counted in this sample were 140,000 to 150,000 clones; approximately 79% of them appeared once. Jointly, the top ten make up about 6.7% of the sample.

Per the germline V gene (reference sequence), LNHDA is the CDR1 and SQIVND is the CDR2. V and J are truncated by 5 bases and 6 bases respectively, leaving an intervening sequence of 23 bases. The CDR3 numbers 17 residues from cysteine through phenylalanine. The CDR3 DNA has 51 bases and is translated from base 1. In total, just over 650 healthy bone marrow donors made up the cohort. At the time of sampling, all cohort members were nominally healthy, though unrecorded immune exposures were likely present. The donor tested CMV seropositive and was one of the 289 seropositive cohort members. Every donor gave a peripheral blood sample, and the peripheral blood mononuclear cells from that sample were used for TCR beta sequencing. The Qiagen DNeasy Blood Extraction Kit was used to extract genomic DNA from the blood cell samples. Worth noting for this clone: This receptor's antigen is unknown. Qualities for individual bases were not recorded, and no much larger clone is one base off.

The origin of this receptor is a woman between 40 and 50 years old in good health and CMV-seropositive. Sequencing was done on a sample of PBMCs. The chain is assembled from TRBV19 and TRBJ2-1; the D segment could be TRBD2, given 7 matching bases. In nucleotides, the sequence is TGTGCCAGTAGTCTCCCGCCGGGGGGCCTAATCCCCAATGAGCAGTTCTTC. It codes for CASSLPPGGLIPNEQFF. Supplemented by the reference TRBV19 and TRBJ2-1 proteins around the CDR3, the complete variable domain is DGGITQSPKYLFRKEGQNVTLSCEQNLNHDAMYWYRQDPGQGLRLIYYSQIVNDFQKGDIAEGYSVSREKKESFPLTVTSAQKNPTAFYLCASSLPPGGLIPNEQFFGPGTRLTVL.